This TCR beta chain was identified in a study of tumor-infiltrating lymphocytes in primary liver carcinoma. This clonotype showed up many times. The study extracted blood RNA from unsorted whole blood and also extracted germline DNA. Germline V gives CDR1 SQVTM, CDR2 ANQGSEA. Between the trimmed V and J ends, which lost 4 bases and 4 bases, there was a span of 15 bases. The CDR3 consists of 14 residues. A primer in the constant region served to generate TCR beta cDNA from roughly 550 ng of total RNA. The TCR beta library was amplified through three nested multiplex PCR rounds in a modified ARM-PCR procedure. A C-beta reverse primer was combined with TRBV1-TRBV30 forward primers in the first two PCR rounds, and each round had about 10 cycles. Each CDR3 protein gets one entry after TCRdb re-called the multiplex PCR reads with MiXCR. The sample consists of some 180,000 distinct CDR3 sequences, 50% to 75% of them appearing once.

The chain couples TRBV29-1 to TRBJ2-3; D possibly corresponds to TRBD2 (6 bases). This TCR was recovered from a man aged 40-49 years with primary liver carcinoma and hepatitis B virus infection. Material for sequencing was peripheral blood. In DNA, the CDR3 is TGCAGCGTTGCAGGCGGGACGGGGGCAGATACGCAGTATTTT. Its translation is CSVAGGTGADTQYF.